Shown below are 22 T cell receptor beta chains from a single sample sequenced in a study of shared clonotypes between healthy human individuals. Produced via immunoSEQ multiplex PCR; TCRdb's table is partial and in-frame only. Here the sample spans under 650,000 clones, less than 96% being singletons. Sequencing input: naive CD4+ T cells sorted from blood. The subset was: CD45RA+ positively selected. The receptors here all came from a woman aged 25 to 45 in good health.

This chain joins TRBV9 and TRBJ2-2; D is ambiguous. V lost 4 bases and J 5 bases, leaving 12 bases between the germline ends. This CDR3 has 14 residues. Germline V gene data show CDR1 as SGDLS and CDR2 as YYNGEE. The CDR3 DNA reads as TGTGCCAGCAGCCCCCCAGGCGGAACCGGGGAGCTGTTTTTT. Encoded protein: CASSPPGGTGELFF.

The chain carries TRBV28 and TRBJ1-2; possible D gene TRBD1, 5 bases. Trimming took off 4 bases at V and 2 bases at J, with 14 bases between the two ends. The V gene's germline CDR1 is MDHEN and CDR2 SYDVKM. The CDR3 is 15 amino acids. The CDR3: CASSSHGGGNYGYTF. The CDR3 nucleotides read TGTGCCAGCAGTTCCCATGGGGGGGGAAACTATGGCTACACCTTC.

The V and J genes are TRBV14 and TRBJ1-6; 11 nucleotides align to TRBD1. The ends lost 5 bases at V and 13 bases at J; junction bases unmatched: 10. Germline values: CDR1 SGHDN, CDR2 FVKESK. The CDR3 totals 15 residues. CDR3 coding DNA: TGTGCCAGCAGCGACGGAGGACAGGGGGCTGGTCCCCTCCACTTT. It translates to CASSDGGQGAGPLHF. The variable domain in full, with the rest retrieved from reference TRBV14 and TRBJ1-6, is EAGVTQFPSHSVIEKGQTVTLRCDPISGHDNLYWYRRVMGKEIKFLLHFVKESKQDESGMPNNRFLAERTGGTYSTLKVQPAELEDSGVYFCASSDGGQGAGPLHFGNGTRLTVT.

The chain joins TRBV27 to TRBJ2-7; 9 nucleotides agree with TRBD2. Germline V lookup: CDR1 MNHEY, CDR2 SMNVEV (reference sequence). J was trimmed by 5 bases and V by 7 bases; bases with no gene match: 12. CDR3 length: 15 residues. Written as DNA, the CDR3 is TGTGCCAGCAACGATAGCGGGAGAGGTTTCAACGAGCAGTACTTC. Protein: CASNDSGRGFNEQYF.

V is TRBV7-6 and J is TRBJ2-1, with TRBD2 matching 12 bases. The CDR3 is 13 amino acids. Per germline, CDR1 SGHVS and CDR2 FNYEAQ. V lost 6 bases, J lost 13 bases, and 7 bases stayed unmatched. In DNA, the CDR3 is TGTGCCAGCAGTAAGAGGACTAGCGGGAACCAGTTCTTC. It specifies CASSKRTSGNQFF.

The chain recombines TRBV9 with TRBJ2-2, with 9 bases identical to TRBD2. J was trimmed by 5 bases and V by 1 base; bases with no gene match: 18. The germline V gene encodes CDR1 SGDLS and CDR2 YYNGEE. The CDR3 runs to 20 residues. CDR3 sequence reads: CASSVTPSGTLPRGTGELFF. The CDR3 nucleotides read TGTGCCAGCAGCGTAACCCCTAGCGGGACACTCCCCCGGGGGACCGGGGAGCTGTTTTTT.

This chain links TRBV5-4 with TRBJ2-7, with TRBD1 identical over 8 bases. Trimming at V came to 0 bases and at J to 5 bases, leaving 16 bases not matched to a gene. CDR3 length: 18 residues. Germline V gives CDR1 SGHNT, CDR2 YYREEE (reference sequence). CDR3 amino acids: CASSLAPSSTRGQNEQYF. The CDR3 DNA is TGTGCCAGCAGCTTGGCCCCCTCCTCGACCAGGGGGCAGAACGAGCAGTACTTC. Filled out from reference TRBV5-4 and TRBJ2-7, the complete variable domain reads ETGVTQSPTHLIKTRGQQVTLRCSSQSGHNTVSWYQQALGQGPQFIFQYYREEENGRGNFPPRFSGLQFPNYSSELNVNALELDDSALYLCASSLAPSSTRGQNEQYFGPGTRLTVT.

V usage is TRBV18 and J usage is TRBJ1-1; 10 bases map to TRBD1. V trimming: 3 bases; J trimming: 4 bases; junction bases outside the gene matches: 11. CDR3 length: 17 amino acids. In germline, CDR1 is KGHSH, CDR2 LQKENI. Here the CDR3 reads CASSPLRQGAGVTEAFF. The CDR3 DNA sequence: TGTGCCAGCTCACCCCTTAGACAGGGGGCAGGGGTCACTGAAGCTTTCTTT. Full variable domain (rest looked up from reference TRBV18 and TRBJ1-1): NAGVMQNPRHLVRRRGQEARLRCSPMKGHSHVYWYRQLPEEGLKFMVYLQKENIIDESGMPKERFSAEFPKEGPSILRIQQVVRGDSAAYFCASSPLRQGAGVTEAFFGQGTRLTVV.

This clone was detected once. Here the CDR3 DNA reads TGTGCCAGCAGCTTAGATTCGGGGACCCAGTACTTC. It translates to CASSLDSGTQYF. The rearrangement joins TRBV11-3 to TRBJ2-5; D gene uncertain. V shed 0 bases and J shed 7 bases, with 6 bases lying between them. The germline V gene encodes CDR1 SGHNT and CDR2 YENEEA. This CDR3 has 12 amino acids.

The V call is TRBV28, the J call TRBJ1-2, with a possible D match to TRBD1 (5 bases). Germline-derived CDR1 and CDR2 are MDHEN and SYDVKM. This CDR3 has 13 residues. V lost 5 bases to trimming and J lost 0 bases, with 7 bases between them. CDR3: CASSPTANYGYTF. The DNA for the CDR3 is TGTGCCAGCAGTCCGACAGCTAACTATGGCTACACCTTC.

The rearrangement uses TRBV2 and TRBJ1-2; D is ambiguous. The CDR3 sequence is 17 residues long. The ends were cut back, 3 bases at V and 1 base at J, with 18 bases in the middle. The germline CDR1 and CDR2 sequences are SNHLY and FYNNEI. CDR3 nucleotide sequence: TGTGCCAGCAGTGATCATTCGGGCAGAGAAGATAACTATGGCTACACCTTC. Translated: CASSDHSGREDNYGYTF.

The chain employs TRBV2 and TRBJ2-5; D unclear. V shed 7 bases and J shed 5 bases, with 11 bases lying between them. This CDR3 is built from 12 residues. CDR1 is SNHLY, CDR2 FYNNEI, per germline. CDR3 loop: CASKVTWETQYF. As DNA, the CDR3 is TGTGCCAGCAAAGTGACATGGGAGACCCAGTACTTC.

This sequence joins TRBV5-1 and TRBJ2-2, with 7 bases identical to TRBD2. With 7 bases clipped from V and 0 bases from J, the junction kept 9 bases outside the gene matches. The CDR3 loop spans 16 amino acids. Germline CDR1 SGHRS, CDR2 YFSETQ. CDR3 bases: TGCGCCAGCGTACCCTTTGCGGGGGCGAACACCGGGGAGCTGTTTTTT. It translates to CASVPFAGANTGELFF.

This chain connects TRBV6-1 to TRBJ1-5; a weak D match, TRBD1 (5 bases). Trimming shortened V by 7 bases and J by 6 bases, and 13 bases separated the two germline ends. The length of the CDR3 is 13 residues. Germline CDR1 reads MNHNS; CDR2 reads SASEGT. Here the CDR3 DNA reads TGTGCCAGCATGGCGGCAGGGAGTCAGCCCCAGCATTTT. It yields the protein CASMAAGSQPQHF.

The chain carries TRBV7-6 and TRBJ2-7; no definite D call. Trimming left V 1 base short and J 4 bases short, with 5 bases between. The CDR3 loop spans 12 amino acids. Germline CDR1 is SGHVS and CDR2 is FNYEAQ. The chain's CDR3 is CASSLVPYEQYF. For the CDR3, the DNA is TGTGCCAGCAGCTTAGTTCCTTACGAGCAGTACTTC.

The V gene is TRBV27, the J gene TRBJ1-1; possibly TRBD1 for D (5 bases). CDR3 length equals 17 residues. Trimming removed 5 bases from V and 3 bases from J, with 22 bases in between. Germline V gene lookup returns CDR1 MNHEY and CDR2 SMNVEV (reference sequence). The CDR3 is CASSPLGRGRFDTEAFF. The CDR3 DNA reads TGTGCCAGCAGTCCCCTCGGGAGGGGCCGCTTCGACACTGAAGCTTTCTTT.

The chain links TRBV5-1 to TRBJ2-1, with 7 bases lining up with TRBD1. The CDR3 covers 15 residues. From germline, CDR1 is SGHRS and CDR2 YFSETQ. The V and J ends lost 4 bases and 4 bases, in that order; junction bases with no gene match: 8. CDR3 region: CASSPLGTDYNEQFF. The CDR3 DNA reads TGCGCCAGCAGCCCTCTCGGGACAGATTACAATGAGCAGTTCTTC.

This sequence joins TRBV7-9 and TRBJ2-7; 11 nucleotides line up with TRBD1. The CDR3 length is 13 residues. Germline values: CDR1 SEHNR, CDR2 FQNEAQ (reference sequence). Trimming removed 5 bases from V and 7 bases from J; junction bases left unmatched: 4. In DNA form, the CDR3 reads TGTGCCAGCAGCCCGGGACAGGGGGTTGAGCAGTACTTC. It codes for CASSPGQGVEQYF.

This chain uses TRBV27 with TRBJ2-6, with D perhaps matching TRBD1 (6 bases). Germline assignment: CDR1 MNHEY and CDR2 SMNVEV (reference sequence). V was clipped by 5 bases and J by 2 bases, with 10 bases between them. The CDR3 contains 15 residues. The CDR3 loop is CASSQQGTGANVLTF. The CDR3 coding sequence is TGTGCCAGCAGTCAACAGGGTACTGGGGCCAACGTCCTGACTTTC. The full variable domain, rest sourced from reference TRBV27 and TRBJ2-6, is EAQVTQNPRYLITVTGKKLTVTCSQNMNHEYMSWYRQDPGLGLRQIYYSMNVEVTDKGDVPEGYKVSRKEKRNFPLILESPSPNQTSLYFCASSQQGTGANVLTFGAGSRLTVL.

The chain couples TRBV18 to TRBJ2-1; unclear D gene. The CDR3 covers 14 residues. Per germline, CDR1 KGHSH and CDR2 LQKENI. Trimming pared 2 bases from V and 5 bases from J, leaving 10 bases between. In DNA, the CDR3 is TGTGCCAGCTCACCATCGGGCAGACACAATGAGCAGTTCTTC. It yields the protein CASSPSGRHNEQFF. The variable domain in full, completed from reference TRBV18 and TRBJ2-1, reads NAGVMQNPRHLVRRRGQEARLRCSPMKGHSHVYWYRQLPEEGLKFMVYLQKENIIDESGMPKERFSAEFPKEGPSILRIQQVVRGDSAAYFCASSPSGRHNEQFFGPGTRLTVL.

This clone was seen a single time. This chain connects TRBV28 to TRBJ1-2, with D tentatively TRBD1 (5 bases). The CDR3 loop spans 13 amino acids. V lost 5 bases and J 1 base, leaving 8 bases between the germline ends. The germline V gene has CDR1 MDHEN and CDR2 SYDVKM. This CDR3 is CASSRDLNYGYTF. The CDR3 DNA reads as TGTGCCAGCAGTCGGGACCTTAACTATGGCTACACCTTC.

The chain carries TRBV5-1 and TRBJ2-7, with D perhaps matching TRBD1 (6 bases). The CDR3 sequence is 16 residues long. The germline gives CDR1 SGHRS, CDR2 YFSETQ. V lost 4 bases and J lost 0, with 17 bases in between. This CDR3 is CASSPGLRQDSYEQYF. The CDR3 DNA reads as TGCGCCAGCAGCCCGGGCCTTCGACAGGACTCCTACGAGCAGTACTTC. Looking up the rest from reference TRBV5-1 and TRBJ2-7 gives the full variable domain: KAGVTQTPRYLIKTRGQQVTLSCSPISGHRSVSWYQQTPGQGLQFLFEYFSETQRNKGNFPGRFSGRQFSNSRSEMNVSTLELGDSALYLCASSPGLRQDSYEQYFGPGTRLTVT.